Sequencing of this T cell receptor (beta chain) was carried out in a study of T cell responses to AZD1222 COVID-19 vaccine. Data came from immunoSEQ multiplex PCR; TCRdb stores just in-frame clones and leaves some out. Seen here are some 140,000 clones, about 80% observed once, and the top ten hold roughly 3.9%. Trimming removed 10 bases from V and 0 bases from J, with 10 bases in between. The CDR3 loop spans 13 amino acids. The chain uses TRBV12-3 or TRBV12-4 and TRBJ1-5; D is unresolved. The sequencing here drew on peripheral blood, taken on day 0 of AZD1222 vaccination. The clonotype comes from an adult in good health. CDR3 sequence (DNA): TGTGCCACCCGAGTTGATAGCAATCAGCCCCAGCATTTT. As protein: CATRVDSNQPQHF.